Listed here are 6 T cell receptor beta chains from one sample, sequenced in a study of blood T cell repertoires in COVID-19. Profiling relied on immunoSEQ multiplex PCR, and the TCRdb table lists in-frame clones only, not all of them. This repertoire shows some 77,000 clones, around four fifths found once; its top ten account for 1.5% to 2%. Source material: peripheral blood. These receptors came from a woman in her fifties or sixties with acute or convalescent COVID-19.

The rearrangement joins TRBV2 to TRBJ1-5; D is uncertain. The CDR3 is made up of 14 amino acids. Germline assignment: CDR1 SNHLY and CDR2 FYNNEI. Deletions cut 3 bases from V and 5 bases from J, with 11 bases between. The CDR3, as DNA: TGTGCCAGCAGTGACGGGATGTCTTATCAGCCCCAGCATTTT. Translation gives CASSDGMSYQPQHF. The whole variable domain, filled in from reference TRBV2 and TRBJ1-5, reads EPEVTQTPSHQVTQMGQEVILRCVPISNHLYFYWYRQILGQKVEFLVSFYNNEISEKSEIFDDQFSVERPDGSNFTLKIRSTKLEDSAMYFCASSDGMSYQPQHFGDGTRLSIL.

This clone was recorded only once. The chain is built from TRBV19 and TRBJ2-2, with a tentative D call TRBD1 (5 bases). Germline loops: CDR1 LNHDA, CDR2 SQIVND (reference sequence). The germline V and J ends were trimmed by 4 bases and 5 bases, with 14 bases remaining between them. This CDR3 comprises 15 residues. CDR3 in DNA: TGTGCCAGTAGTAGGGGCAGGGCGGAGACCGGGGAGCTGTTTTTT. This sequence encodes CASSRGRAETGELFF.

The chain combines TRBV29-1 with TRBJ1-4; D perhaps matches TRBD1 (6 bases). The length of the CDR3 is 14 residues. The V end lost 5 bases, the J end lost 0 bases, and 10 bases lay between the germline ends. The germline CDR1 and CDR2 sequences are SQVTM and ANQGSEA. Here the CDR3 reads CSVKDSPTNEKLFF. CDR3 in DNA: TGCAGCGTTAAGGACAGCCCAACTAATGAAAAACTGTTTTTT.

V and J are TRBV5-1 and TRBJ2-1, with 8 bases identical to TRBD2. Germline CDR1 reads SGHRS; CDR2 reads YFSETQ. The CDR3 loop spans 16 amino acids. Germline trimming cut 5 bases from V and 7 bases from J; bases unmatched to any gene: 14. DNA for the CDR3: TGCGCCAGCAGTTTTACCAGCGGGGGACCCGGGAATGAGCAGTTCTTC. Its translation: CASSFTSGGPGNEQFF.

The V call is TRBV5-1, the J call TRBJ1-2; TRBD1 matches at 7 bases. This CDR3 has 15 residues. Trimming removed 5 bases from V and 4 bases from J; junction bases left unmatched: 11. CDR1 and CDR2 from the germline V gene are SGHRS and YFSETQ. The CDR3 DNA reads TGCGCCAGCAGGGCCGGGACAGAGACTGCCTATGGCTACACCTTC. Its translation: CASRAGTETAYGYTF.

The genes are TRBV6-1 and TRBJ2-2, with 11 bases matching TRBD2. V dropped 0 bases and J dropped 7; count of bases not matched to a gene: 10. CDR3 length: 18 residues. Looked up from germline, CDR1 is MNHNS and CDR2 is SASEGT. The CDR3 coding sequence is TGTGCCAGCAGTGAAGCGCTTAGCGGGGGGGTATCTGGCGGGGAGCTGTTTTTT. Translating it yields CASSEALSGGVSGGELFF.